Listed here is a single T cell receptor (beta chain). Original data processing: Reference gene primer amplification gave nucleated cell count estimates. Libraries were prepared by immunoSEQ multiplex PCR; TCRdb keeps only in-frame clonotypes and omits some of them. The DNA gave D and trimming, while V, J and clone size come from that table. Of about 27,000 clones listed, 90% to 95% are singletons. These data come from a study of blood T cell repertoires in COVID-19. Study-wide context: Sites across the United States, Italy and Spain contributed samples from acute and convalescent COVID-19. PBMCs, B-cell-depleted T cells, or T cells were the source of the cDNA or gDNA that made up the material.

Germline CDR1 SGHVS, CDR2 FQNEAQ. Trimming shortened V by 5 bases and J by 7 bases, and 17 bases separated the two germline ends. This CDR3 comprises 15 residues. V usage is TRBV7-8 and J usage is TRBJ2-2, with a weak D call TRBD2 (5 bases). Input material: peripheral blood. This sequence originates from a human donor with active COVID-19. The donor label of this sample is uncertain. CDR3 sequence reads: CASSPTTVRDGELFF. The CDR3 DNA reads TGTGCCAGCAGCCCTACTACGGTACGGGACGGGGAGCTGTTTTTT.